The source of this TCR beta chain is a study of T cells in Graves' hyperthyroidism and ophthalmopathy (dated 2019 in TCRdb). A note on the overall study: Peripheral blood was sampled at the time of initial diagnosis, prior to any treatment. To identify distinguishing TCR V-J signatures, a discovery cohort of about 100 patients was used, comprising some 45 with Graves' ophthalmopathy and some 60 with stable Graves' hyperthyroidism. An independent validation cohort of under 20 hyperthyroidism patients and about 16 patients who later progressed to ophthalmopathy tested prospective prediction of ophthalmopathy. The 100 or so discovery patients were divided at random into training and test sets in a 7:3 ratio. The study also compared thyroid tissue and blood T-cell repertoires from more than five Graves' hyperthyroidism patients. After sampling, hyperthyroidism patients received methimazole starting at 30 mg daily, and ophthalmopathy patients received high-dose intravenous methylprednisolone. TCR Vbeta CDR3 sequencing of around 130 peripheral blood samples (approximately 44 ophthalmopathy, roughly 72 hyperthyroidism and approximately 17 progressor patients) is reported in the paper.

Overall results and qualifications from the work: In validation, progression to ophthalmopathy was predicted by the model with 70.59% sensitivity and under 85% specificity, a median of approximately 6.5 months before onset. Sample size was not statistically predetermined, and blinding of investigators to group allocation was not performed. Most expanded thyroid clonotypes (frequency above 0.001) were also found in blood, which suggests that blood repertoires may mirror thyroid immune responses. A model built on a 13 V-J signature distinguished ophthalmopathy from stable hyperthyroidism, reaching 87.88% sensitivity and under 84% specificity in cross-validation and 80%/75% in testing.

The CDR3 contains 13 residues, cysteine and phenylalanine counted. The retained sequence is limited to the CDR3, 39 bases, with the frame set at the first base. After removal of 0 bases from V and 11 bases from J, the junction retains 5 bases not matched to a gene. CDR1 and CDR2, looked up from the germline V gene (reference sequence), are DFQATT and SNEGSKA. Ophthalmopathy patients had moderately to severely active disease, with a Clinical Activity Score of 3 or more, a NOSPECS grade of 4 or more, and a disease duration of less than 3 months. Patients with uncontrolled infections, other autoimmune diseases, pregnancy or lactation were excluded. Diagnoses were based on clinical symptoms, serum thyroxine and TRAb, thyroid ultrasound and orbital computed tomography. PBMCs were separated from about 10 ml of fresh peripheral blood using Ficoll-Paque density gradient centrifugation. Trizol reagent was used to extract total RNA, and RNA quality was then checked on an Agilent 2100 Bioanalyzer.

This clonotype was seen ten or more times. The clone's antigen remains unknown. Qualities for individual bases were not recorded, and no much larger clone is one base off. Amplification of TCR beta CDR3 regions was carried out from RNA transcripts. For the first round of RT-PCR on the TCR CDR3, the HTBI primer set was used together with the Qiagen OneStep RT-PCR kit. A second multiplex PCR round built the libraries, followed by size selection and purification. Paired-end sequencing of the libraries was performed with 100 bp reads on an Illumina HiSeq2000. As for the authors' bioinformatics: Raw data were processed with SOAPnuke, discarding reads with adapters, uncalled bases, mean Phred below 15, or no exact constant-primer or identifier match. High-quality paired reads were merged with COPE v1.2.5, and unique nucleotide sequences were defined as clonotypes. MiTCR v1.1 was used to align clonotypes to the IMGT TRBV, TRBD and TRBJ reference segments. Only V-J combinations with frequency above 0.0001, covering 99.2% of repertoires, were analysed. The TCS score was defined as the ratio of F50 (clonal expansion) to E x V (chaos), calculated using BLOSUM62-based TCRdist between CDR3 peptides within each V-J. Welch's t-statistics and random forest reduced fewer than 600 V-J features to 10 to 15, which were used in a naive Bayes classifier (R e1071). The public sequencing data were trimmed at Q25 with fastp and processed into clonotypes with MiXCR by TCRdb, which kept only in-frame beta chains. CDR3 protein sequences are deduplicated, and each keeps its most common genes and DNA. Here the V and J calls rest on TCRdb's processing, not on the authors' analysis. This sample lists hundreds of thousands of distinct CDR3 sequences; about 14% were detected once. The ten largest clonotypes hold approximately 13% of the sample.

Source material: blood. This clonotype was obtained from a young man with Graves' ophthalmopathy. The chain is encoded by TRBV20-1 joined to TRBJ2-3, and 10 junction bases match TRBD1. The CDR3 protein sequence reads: CSARDAGTGEQYF. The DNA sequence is TGCAGTGCTAGAGATGCGGGGACAGGGGAGCAGTATTTT.